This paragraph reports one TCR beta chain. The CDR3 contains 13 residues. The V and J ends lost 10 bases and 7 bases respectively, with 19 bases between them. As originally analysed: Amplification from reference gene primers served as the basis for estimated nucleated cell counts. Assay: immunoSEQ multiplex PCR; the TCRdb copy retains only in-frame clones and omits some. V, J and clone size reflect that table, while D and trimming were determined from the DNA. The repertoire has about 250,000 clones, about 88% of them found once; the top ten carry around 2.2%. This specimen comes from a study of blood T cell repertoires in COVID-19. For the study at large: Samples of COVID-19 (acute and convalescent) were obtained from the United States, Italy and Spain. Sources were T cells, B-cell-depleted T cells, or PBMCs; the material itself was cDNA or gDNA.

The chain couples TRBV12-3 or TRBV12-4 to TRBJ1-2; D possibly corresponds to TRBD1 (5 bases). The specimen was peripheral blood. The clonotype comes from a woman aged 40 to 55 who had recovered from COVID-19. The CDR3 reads CATTGGGIIGYTF. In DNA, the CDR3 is TGTGCCACCACCGGTGGGGGGATTATTGGCTACACCTTC.